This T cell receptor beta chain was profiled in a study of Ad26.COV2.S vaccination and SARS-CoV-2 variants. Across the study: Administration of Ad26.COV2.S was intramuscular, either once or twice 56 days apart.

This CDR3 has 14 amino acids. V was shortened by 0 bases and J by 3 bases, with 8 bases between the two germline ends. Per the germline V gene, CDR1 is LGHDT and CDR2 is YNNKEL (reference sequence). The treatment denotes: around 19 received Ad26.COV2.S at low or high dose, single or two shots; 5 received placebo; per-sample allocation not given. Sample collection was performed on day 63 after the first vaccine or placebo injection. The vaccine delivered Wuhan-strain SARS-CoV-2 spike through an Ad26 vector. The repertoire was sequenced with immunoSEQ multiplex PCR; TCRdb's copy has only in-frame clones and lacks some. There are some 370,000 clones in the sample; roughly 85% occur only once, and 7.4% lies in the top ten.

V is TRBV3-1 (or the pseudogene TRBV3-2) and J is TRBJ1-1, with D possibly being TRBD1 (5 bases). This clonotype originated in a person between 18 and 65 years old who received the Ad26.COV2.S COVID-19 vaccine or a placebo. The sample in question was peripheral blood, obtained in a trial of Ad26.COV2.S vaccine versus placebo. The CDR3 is CASSQEQEYTEAFF. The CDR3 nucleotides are TGTGCCAGCAGCCAAGAACAGGAGTACACTGAAGCTTTCTTT.